This TCR beta chain was sequenced for a study of blood T cell repertoires in COVID-19. In the original workflow: How many nucleated cells were present was estimated from reference gene primer amplification. Clones were sequenced by immunoSEQ multiplex PCR, and TCRdb holds only the in-frame ones, with some missing. V and J calls and clone size are given by that table; D and trimming were obtained from the DNA. The sample carries roughly 120,000 clones, around 78% recorded once. CDR3 length: 15 residues. V lost 0 bases and J lost 4, with 10 bases in between. The V gene's germline CDR1 is ENHRY and CDR2 SYGVKD.

The rearrangement joins TRBV10-3 to TRBJ1-3, with a tentative D call TRBD1 (5 bases). The receptor's source is an older woman with acute or convalescent COVID-19. The sample taken for sequencing was peripheral blood. In nucleotides, the CDR3 is TGTGCCATCAGTGAGTCGAGGGACTTCGGAAACACCATATATTTT. Protein product: CAISESRDFGNTIYF.